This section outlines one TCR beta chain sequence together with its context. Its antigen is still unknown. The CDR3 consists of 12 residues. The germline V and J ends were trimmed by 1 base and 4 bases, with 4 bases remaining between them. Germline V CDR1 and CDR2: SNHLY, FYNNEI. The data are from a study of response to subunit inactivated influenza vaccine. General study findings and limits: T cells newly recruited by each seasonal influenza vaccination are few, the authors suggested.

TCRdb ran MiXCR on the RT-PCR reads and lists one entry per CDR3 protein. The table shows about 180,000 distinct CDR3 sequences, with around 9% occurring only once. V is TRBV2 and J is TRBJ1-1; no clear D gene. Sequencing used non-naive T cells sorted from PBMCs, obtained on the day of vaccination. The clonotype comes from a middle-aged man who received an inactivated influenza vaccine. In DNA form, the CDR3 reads TGTGCCAGCAGTGAAGACCCCACTGAAGCTTTCTTT. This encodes CASSEDPTEAFF.